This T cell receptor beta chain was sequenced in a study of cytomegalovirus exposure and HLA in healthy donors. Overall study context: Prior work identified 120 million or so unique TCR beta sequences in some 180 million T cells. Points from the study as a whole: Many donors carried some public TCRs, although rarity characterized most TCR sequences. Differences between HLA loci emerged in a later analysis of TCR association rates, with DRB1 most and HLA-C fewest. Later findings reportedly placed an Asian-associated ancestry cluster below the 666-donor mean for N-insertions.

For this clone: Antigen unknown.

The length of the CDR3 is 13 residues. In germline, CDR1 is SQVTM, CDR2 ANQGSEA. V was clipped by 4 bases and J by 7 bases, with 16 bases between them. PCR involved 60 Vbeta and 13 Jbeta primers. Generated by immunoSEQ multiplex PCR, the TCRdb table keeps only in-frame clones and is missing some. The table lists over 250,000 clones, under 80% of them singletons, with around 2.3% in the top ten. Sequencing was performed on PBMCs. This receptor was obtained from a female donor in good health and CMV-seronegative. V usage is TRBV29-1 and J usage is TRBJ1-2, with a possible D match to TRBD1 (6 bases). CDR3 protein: CSVVQGLSSGYTF. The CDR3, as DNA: TGCAGCGTTGTGCAGGGGCTATCTAGTGGCTACACCTTC.